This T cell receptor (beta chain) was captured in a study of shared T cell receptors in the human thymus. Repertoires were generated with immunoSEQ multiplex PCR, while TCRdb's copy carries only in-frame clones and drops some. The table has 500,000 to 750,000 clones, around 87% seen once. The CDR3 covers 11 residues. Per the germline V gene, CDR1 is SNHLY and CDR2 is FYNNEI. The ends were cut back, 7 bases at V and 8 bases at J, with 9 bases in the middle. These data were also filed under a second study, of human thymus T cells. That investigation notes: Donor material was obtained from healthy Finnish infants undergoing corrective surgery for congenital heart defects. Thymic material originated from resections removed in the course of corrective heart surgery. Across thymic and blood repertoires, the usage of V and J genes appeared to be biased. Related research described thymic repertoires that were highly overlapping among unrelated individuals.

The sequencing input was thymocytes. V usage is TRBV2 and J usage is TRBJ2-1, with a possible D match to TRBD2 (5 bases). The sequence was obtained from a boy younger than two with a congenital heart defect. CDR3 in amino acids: CASTDYDEQFF. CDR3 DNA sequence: TGTGCCAGCACCGACTATGATGAGCAGTTCTTC.